This T cell receptor (beta chain) was obtained from a study of technical replicates of blood from a few donors. The CDR3 totals 13 residues. Trimming cost V 10 bases and J 8 bases, with 20 bases left between them. Germline-derived CDR1 and CDR2 are MNHEY and SVGAGI. The repertoire was sequenced with immunoSEQ multiplex PCR; TCRdb's copy has only in-frame clones and lacks some. Among approximately 75,000 clones listed, 97% were seen once. The material sequenced was T cells isolated from PBMCs. The chain has TRBV6-5 and TRBJ1-2; D ambiguous. The clonotype was recovered from a human donor in good health. The CDR3 sequence is CATYFRQVGGYTF. For the CDR3, the DNA is TGTGCCACCTACTTTAGGCAGGTGGGCGGCTACACCTTC.